Sequencing of this TCR beta chain was carried out in a study of cytomegalovirus exposure and HLA in healthy donors. Whole-study context: Most genotyped donors, over 70% of 300 to 400, had Caucasian-associated genetic ancestry. General study points: With high specificity and sensitivity, the classifier reportedly diagnosed cytomegalovirus status. Later analysis identified 17,000 or so TCR beta sequences associated with HLA alleles, using a false discovery rate threshold of 0.05. Analysis was carried out at a later point, and it linked a missense DCLRE1C variant to TCR beta V- and J-gene trimming.

Amplification used 60 Vbeta primers and 13 Jbeta primers. Clones were sequenced by immunoSEQ multiplex PCR, and TCRdb holds only the in-frame ones, with some missing. The sample includes some 200,000 clones, approximately 83% of them seen just once. Concerning this clone: What it binds is not known.

Sequences were obtained from PBMCs. The sequence came from a girl under 18 in good health and CMV-seronegative.

The DNA for the CDR3 is TGTGCCAGCAGTCGGGACAGGGGTTACGCTTTCTTT. Translated, it gives CASSRDRGYAFF. This chain joins TRBV2 and TRBJ1-1, with TRBD1 identical over 10 bases. There are 12 residues in the CDR3. CDR1 is SNHLY and CDR2 is FYNNEI in the germline V gene. The V segment lost 5 bases and the J segment 11 bases; nucleotides outside the gene matches: 5.